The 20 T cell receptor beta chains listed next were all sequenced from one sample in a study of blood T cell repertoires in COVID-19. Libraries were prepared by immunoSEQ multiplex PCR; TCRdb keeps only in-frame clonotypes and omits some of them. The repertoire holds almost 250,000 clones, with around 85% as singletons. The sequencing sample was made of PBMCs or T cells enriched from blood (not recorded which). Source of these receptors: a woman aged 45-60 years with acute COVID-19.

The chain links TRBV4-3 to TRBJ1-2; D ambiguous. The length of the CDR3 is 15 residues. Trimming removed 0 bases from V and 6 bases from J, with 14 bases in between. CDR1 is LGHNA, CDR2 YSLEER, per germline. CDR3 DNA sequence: TGCGCCAGCAGCCAAGAACGGATCGGGATTCATGGCTACACCTTC. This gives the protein CASSQERIGIHGYTF.

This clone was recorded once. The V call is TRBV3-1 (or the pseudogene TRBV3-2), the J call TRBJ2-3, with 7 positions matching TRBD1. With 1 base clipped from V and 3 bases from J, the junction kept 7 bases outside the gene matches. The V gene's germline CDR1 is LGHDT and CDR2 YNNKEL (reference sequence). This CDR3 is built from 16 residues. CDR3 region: CASSQVTGSATDTQYF. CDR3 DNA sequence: TGTGCCAGCAGCCAAGTGACAGGGAGTGCAACAGATACGCAGTATTTT.

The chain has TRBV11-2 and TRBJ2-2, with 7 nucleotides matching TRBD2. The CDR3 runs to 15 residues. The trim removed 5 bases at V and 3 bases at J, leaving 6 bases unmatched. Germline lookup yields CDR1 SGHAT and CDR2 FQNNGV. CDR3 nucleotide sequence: TGTGCCAGCAGCCTCGTCGGGAGGTACACCGGGGAGCTGTTTTTT. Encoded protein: CASSLVGRYTGELFF.

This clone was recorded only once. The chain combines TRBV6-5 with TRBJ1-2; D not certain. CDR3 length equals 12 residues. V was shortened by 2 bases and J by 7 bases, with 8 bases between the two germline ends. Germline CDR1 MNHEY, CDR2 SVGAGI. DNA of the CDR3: TGTGCCAGCAGTTACGCGGGTCGTGGCTACACCTTC. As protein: CASSYAGRGYTF.

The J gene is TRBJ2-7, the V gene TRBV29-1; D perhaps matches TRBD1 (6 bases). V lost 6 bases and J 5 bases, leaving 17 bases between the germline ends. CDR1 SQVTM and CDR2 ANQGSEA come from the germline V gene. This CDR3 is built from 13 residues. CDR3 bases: TGCAGCGTCGAGCTACAGGGCTTCCACGAGCAGTACTTC. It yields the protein CSVELQGFHEQYF.

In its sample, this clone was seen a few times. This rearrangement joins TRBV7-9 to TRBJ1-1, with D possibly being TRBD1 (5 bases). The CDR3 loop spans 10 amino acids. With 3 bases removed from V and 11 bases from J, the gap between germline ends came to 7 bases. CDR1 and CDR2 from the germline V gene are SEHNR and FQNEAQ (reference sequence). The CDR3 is CASSLKGAFF. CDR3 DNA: TGTGCCAGCAGCTTGAAGGGGGCTTTCTTT.

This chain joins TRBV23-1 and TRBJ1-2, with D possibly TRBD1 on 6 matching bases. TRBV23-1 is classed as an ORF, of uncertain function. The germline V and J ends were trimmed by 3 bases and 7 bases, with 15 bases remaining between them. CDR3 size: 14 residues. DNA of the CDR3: TGCGCCAGCAGTCATTACAGGGATTATTGTGGCTACACCTTC. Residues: CASSHYRDYCGYTF.

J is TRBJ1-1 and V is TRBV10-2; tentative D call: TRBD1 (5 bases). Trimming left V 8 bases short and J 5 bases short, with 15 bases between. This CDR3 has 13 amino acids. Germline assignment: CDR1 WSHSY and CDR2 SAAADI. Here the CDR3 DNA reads TGCGCCAGCGTCAGGGAAGTTAGTACTGAAGCTTTCTTT. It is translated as CASVREVSTEAFF.

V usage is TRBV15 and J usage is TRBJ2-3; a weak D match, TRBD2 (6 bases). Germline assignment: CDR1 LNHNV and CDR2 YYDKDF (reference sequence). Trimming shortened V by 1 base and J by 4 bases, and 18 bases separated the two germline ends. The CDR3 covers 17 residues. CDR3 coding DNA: TGTGCCACCAGCAGAGCAACCCAGGCGGGGAGAGCAGATACGCAGTATTTT. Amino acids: CATSRATQAGRADTQYF.

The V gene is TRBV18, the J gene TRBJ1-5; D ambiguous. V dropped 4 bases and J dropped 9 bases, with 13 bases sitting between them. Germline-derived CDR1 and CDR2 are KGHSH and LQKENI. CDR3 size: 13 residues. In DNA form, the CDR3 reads TGTGCCAGCTCACTGGGTAGCCTAAGGCCCCAGCATTTT. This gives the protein CASSLGSLRPQHF.

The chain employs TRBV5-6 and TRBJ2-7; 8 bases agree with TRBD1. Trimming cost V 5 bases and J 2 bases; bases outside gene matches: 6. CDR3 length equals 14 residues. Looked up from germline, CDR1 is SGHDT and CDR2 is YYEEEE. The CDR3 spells CASSPDRDAYEQYF. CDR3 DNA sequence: TGTGCCAGCAGTCCGGACAGGGATGCCTACGAGCAGTACTTC.

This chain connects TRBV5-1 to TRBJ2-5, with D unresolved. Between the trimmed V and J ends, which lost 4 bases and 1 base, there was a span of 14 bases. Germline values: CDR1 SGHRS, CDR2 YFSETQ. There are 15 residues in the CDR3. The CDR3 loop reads CASSMDGALQETQYF. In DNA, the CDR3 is TGCGCCAGCAGCATGGACGGAGCCCTCCAAGAGACCCAGTACTTC.

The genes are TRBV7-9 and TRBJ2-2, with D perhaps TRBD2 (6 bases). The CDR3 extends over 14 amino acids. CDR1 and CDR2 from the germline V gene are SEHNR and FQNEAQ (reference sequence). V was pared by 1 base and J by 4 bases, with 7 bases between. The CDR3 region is CASSLVAVTGELFF. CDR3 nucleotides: TGTGCCAGCAGCTTAGTAGCGGTCACCGGGGAGCTGTTTTTT.

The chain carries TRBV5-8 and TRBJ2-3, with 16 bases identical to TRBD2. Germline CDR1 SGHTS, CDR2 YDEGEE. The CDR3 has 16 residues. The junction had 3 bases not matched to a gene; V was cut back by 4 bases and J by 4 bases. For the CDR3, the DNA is TGTGCCAGCAGCCATGGGACTAGCGGGGGGGCAGATACGCAGTATTTT. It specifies CASSHGTSGGADTQYF.

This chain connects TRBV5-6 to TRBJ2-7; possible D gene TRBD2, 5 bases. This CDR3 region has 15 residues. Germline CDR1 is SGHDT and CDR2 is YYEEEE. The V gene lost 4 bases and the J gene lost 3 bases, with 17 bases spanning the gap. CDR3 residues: CASSLGLAPVYEQYF. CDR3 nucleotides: TGTGCCAGCAGCCTAGGACTCGCTCCCGTCTACGAGCAGTACTTC.

CDR3 nucleotide sequence: TGTGCCAGCAGTTACGGGCCCTCGAACACCGGGGAGCTGTTTTTT. Translating it yields CASSYGPSNTGELFF. The chain couples TRBV6-5 to TRBJ2-2; D gene uncertain. CDR3 length: 15 residues. Trimming removed 2 bases at V and 0 bases at J, with 7 bases between. Germline values: CDR1 MNHEY, CDR2 SVGAGI.

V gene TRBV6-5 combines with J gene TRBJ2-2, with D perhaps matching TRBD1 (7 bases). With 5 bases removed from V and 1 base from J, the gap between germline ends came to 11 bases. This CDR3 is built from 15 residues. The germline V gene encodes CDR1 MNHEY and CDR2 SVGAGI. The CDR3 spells CASSTQGGNTGELFF. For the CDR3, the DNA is TGTGCCAGCAGTACTCAGGGGGGGAACACCGGGGAGCTGTTTTTT.

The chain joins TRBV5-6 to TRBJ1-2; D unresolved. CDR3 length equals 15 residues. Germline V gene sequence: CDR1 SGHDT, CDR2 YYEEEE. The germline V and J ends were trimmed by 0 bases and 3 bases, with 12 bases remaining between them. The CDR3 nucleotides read TGTGCCAGCAGCTTGGCAAAGAGGGCTCACTATGGCTACACCTTC. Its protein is CASSLAKRAHYGYTF.

The CDR3 sequence is CSASTDRGSPYEQYF. Written as DNA, the CDR3 is TGCAGTGCTAGTACGGACAGGGGCTCTCCCTACGAGCAGTACTTC. The rearrangement joins TRBV20-1 to TRBJ2-7; 9 bases match TRBD1. The CDR3 loop spans 15 amino acids. Germline V CDR1 and CDR2: DFQATT, SNEGSKA (reference sequence). J lost 2 bases, V lost 3 bases, and 8 bases had no gene match.

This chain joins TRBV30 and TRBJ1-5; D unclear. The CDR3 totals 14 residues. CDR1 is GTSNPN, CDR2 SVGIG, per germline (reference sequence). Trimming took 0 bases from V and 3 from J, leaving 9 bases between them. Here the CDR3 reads CAWSVAGINQPQHF. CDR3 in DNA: TGTGCCTGGAGTGTTGCCGGGATCAATCAGCCCCAGCATTTT.